A selection of T cell receptor beta chains follows, all from one sample in a study of T cell repertoires in cytomegalovirus infection. Via MiXCR, TCRdb re-called the reads, giving one row per CDR3 protein. The sample has about 830,000 distinct CDR3 sequences, around a third seen once. Their cognate antigens are unknown. Sequenced here: cultured CD8+ T cells from PBMCs, sampled from culture after CMV antigen stimulation. Receptors were obtained from a human donor in good health (CMV status not recorded). Some clones in this sample may be carry-over from other donors' samples. CDR3s include the opening cysteine and the closing phenylalanine or tryptophan. D genes are given only for firm matches. The listing skips clone size in some rows; elsewhere it reads once, few, many or a size class.

>TRBV6-5|NA|TRBJ1-6|NA
TGTGCCACCATTGGGGGGGATAATTCACCCCTCCACTTT
CATIGGDNSPLHF
>TRBV11-2|few|TRBJ2-1|NA
TGTGCCAGCAGCTTAGGGACGAGGGTTATCTCCTACAATGAGCAGTTCTTC
CASSLGTRVISYNEQFF
>TRBV7-3|NA|TRBJ2-5|TRBD2
TGTGCCAGCAGCCTCGGACTAGCGGGGGCAGACCCCCAAGAGACCCAGTACTTC
CASSLGLAGADPQETQYF
>TRBV4-1|NA|TRBJ2-3|NA
TGCGCCAGCAGCCAGGTGGTGGACCGTTCAGATACGCAGTATTTT
CASSQVVDRSDTQYF
>TRBV25-1|NA|TRBJ2-2|TRBD1
TGTGCCAGCAGCGCGGACAGGGCTATCACCGGGGAGCTGTTTTTT
CASSADRAITGELFF
>TRBV7-9|few|TRBJ1-1|NA
TGTGCCAGCACGGCGGGGAACACTGAAGCTTTCTTT
CASTAGNTEAFF
>TRBV5-6|NA|TRBJ1-1|NA
TGTGCCAGTTCCACCGGGGGGCGAATCCCTGAAGCTTTCTTT
CASSTGGRIPEAFF
>TRBV7-2|many|TRBJ1-5|NA
TGTGCCAGCAGCTTAAACACAGGGAGAAATCAGCCCCAGCATTTT
CASSLNTGRNQPQHF
>TRBV5-1|NA|TRBJ1-1|NA
TGCGCCAGCAGCATGAACGCCCCATGGAACACTGAAGCTTTCTTT
CASSMNAPWNTEAFF
>TRBV7-8|many|TRBJ2-5|TRBD1
TGTGCCAGCAGCTTGACAGGGAATTCTCCAAGGTCCCAGTACTTC
CASSLTGNSPRSQYF
>TRBV7-6|many|TRBJ1-1|TRBD1
TGTGCCAGCAGTCTTTCTTCCCAGGGGGCGTTTAACACTGAAGCTTTCTTT
CASSLSSQGAFNTEAFF
>TRBV19|few|TRBJ2-1|NA
TGTGCCAGTAGTATTGTAGGGGGGGTTGAGCAGTTCTTC
CASSIVGGVEQFF
>TRBV20-1|once|TRBJ2-7|TRBD1
TGCAGTGCTAGAGGGGACAGGGTTTACTACGAGCAGTACTTC
CSARGDRVYYEQYF
>TRBV7-6|many|TRBJ2-2|TRBD2
TGTGCCAGCAGCTTCGAGACTAGCACTCACGGGGAGCTGTTTTTT
CASSFETSTHGELFF
>TRBV7-9|NA|TRBJ2-7|NA
TGTGCCAGCAGCTTAGGGCCCGAAGCTGACTACGAGCAGTACTTC
CASSLGPEADYEQYF
>TRBV7-9|NA|TRBJ1-3|NA
TGTGCCAGCAGCGGCCGACAGGGAAACACCATATATTTT
CASSGRQGNTIYF
>TRBV10-3|NA|TRBJ2-1|NA
TGTGCCATCAGTGAGTCGAGTTCGCCCCCCCACAATGAGCAGTTCTTC
CAISESSSPPHNEQFF
>TRBV6-2/TRBV6-3|NA|TRBJ1-4|NA
TGTGCCAGCCACCCATCGGAACCTCGGACTAATGAAAAACTGTTTTTT
CASHPSEPRTNEKLFF
>TRBV19|NA|TRBJ2-2|TRBD2
TGTGCCAGTAGGAAGCTAGCGGGTGCGAACACCGGGGAGCTGTTTTTT
CASRKLAGANTGELFF
>TRBV29-1|few|TRBJ1-1|NA
TGCAGCGTTGCCGGGGGAGTTTATACTGAAGCTTTCTTT
CSVAGGVYTEAFF
>TRBV6-6|few|TRBJ2-5|TRBD1
TGTGCCAGCAGAAGGGACAGGAAGGGAGAGACCCAGTACTTC
CASRRDRKGETQYF
>TRBV6-4|NA|TRBJ1-5|NA
TGTCCCAGCGGCAGGACAGATAGCAATCAGCCCCAGCATTTT
CPSGRTDSNQPQHF
>TRBV15|few|TRBJ1-5|TRBD1
TGTGCCACCAGCAGAGCGGACAGGGAAGGGGAAGAATTTATAGCAAATCAGCCCCAGCATTTT
CATSRADREGEEFIANQPQHF
>TRBV7-8|many|TRBJ2-7|TRBD2
TGTGCCAGCAGCTTAGACCTAGCGGGGGGAAGGAGTCTAGCCGAGCAGTACTTC
CASSLDLAGGRSLAEQYF
>TRBV9|NA|TRBJ2-1|NA
TGTGCCAGCAGCATAGGACTCGCGGGTGAGCAGTTCTTC
CASSIGLAGEQFF
>TRBV7-6|NA|TRBJ2-7|NA
TGTGCCAGCCCCGGGGAGCAGTACTTC
CASPGEQYF
>TRBV9|few|TRBJ1-4|NA
TGTGCCAGCAGCGTAGGATGGCAGGCGGGGGAAAAACTGTTTTTT
CASSVGWQAGEKLFF
>TRBV7-9|few|TRBJ2-1|NA
TGTGCCAGCAGCTTAGTGGATGGAGGGCTATTTTACAATGAGCAGTTCTTC
CASSLVDGGLFYNEQFF
>TRBV4-2|NA|TRBJ2-2|NA
TGTGCCAGCAGTCAGGTAGGGGCGAAGAGGGAGCTGTTTTTT
CASSQVGAKRELFF
>TRBV7-8|many|TRBJ2-5|TRBD2
TGTGCCAGCACCATAGGGACTAGCGGGGGTATTGGAGAGACCCAGTACTTC
CASTIGTSGGIGETQYF
>TRBV7-2|many|TRBJ2-7|TRBD1
TGTGCCAGCAGCCGGAGACAGGGGGGCAACGAGCAGTACTTC
CASSRRQGGNEQYF
>TRBV19|NA|TRBJ2-7|NA
TGTGCCAGTAGTATGGTAGGCAGGGGCAACGAGCAGTACTTC
CASSMVGRGNEQYF
>TRBV7-2|NA|TRBJ1-1|TRBD1
TGTGCCAGCAGCTTAGATGTCGGACAGGGGAACACTGAAGCTTTCTTT
CASSLDVGQGNTEAFF
>TRBV29-1|few|TRBJ2-3|NA
TGCAGCGTTGAAGGGGAGTTCGCGGAAGCCCGAGAAGATACGCAGTATTTT
CSVEGEFAEAREDTQYF
>TRBV6-1|few|TRBJ2-1|TRBD1
TGTGCCAGCAGTCCAGGGACAGGAGGTACAATGAGCGTGTTCTTC
CASSPGTGGTMSVFF
>TRBV19|NA|TRBJ1-1|NA
TGTGCCACCCGGCGCTTGGGGAACACTGAAGCTTTCTTT
CATRRLGNTEAFF
>TRBV25-1|few|TRBJ1-1|NA
NA
CASSTSGGVATEAFF
>TRBV5-6|once|TRBJ2-7|NA
TGTGCCAGCAGCTCAACCGGATTCAGGGACTACGAGCAGTACTTC
CASSSTGFRDYEQYF
>TRBV5-5|few|TRBJ2-7|TRBD1
TGTGCCAGCAGCAAAGGGACAGGGGTCCACTCCTACGAGCAGTACTTC
CASSKGTGVHSYEQYF